These 13 T cell receptor beta chains came from one sample sequenced in a study of blood T cell repertoires in COVID-19. TCRdb's copy holds only in-frame clones and misses some; the assay was immunoSEQ multiplex PCR. This repertoire shows roughly 150,000 clones, around 88% found once; its top ten account for about 5%. The sequencing sample was made of peripheral blood. These receptors were obtained from a human donor in a cohort sampled during active COVID-19.

The rearrangement links TRBV9 to TRBJ1-2; D remains unclear. Trimming cost V 2 bases and J 1 base, with 9 bases left between them. The CDR3 extends over 14 amino acids. Per germline, CDR1 SGDLS and CDR2 YYNGEE. This CDR3 reads CASSVGVINYGYTF. CDR3 DNA: TGTGCCAGCAGCGTTGGAGTGATTAACTATGGCTACACCTTC.

This clone was seen a handful of times. The V gene is TRBV15, the J gene TRBJ1-1; TRBD1 is a possible D gene (6 bases). Trimming cost V 4 bases and J 8 bases, with 11 bases left between them. CDR1 LNHNV and CDR2 YYDKDF come from the germline V gene (reference sequence). This CDR3 region has 12 residues. In DNA, the CDR3 is TGTGCCACCAGCACCACCGGGACAGAAGCTTTCTTT. This gives the protein CATSTTGTEAFF. Variable domain in full (rest from reference TRBV15 and TRBJ1-1): DAMVIQNPRYQVTQFGKPVTLSCSQTLNHNVMYWYQQKSSQAPKLLFHYYDKDFNNEADTPDNFQSRRPNTSFCFLDIRSPGLGDTAMYLCATSTTGTEAFFGQGTRLTVV.

The genes are TRBV19 and TRBJ1-1; 9 bases are shared with TRBD1. Germline V lookup: CDR1 LNHDA, CDR2 SQIVND (reference sequence). The CDR3 totals 12 residues. V lost 6 bases, J lost 4 bases, and 0 bases stayed unmatched. The CDR3 here is CASRTGGTEAFF. The CDR3 DNA reads as TGTGCCAGTAGGACAGGGGGCACTGAAGCTTTCTTT.

This clone was seen only a few times. The CDR3 DNA follows: TGTGCCAGCAGTTACTCGAGTTCCGGGTGGGAGACCCAGTACTTC. Protein sequence: CASSYSSSGWETQYF. The J gene is TRBJ2-5, the V gene TRBV6-6, with D unclear. With 0 bases removed from V and 5 bases from J, the gap between germline ends came to 13 bases. There are 15 residues in the CDR3. Germline-derived CDR1 and CDR2 are MNHNY and SVGAGI (reference sequence).

This chain links TRBV6-5 with TRBJ2-7, with TRBD2 identical over 14 bases. The V and J ends lost 8 bases and 9 bases, in that order; junction bases with no gene match: 6. This CDR3 has 13 amino acids. Germline CDR1 and CDR2: MNHEY and SVGAGI. This CDR3 reads CASGTSGRLGQYF. Here the CDR3 DNA reads TGTGCCAGCGGGACTAGCGGGAGATTGGGGCAGTACTTC.

The rearrangement joins TRBV15 to TRBJ1-1; D is perhaps TRBD1 (5 bases). The germline V gene encodes CDR1 LNHNV and CDR2 YYDKDF (reference sequence). V gave up 8 bases and J gave up 4 bases, with 14 bases separating them. The CDR3 length is 13 residues. The CDR3 DNA sequence: TGTGCCACCGGGAAGGGGATAGGCACTGAAGCTTTCTTT. Encoded protein: CATGKGIGTEAFF. The variable domain in full, with the rest retrieved from reference TRBV15 and TRBJ1-1, is DAMVIQNPRYQVTQFGKPVTLSCSQTLNHNVMYWYQQKSSQAPKLLFHYYDKDFNNEADTPDNFQSRRPNTSFCFLDIRSPGLGDTAMYLCATGKGIGTEAFFGQGTRLTVV.

This chain links TRBV5-1 with TRBJ1-1; D is uncertain. V was cut by 4 bases and J by 3 bases, with 13 bases left in between. The CDR3 has 14 residues. The germline V gene encodes CDR1 SGHRS and CDR2 YFSETQ. CDR3 protein: CASSDDIAYTEAFF. In DNA, the CDR3 is TGCGCCAGCAGCGACGACATAGCGTACACTGAAGCTTTCTTT. The complete variable domain, with remaining parts taken from reference TRBV5-1 and TRBJ1-1, reads KAGVTQTPRYLIKTRGQQVTLSCSPISGHRSVSWYQQTPGQGLQFLFEYFSETQRNKGNFPGRFSGRQFSNSRSEMNVSTLELGDSALYLCASSDDIAYTEAFFGQGTRLTVV.

The rearrangement links TRBV10-3 to TRBJ1-4; the D is unclear. In germline, CDR1 is ENHRY, CDR2 SYGVKD. The CDR3 runs to 13 residues. V lost 2 bases to trimming and J lost 13 bases, with 14 bases between them. The CDR3 sequence is CAISERVSEGLFF. The CDR3 DNA sequence: TGTGCCATCAGTGAGAGAGTGTCGGAGGGACTGTTTTTT.

A note on this clone: A junction boundary mismatches the germline segment, possibly from a read error. The chain couples TRBV20-1 to TRBJ1-1; no reliable D call. CDR1 and CDR2 from the germline V gene are DFQATT and SNEGSKA (reference sequence). The CDR3 has 11 amino acids. CDR3 region: CSAREYSRLVF. The CDR3 nucleotides read TGCAGTGCTAGAGAGTACAGTCGTTTAGTCTTT.

The chain has TRBV27 and TRBJ1-4; 7 nucleotides match TRBD1. With V trimmed by 3 bases and J by 4 bases, 5 bases remained unmatched. Germline assignment: CDR1 MNHEY and CDR2 SMNVEV (reference sequence). The CDR3 contains 15 residues. In DNA form, the CDR3 reads TGTGCCAGCAGTTTCCGGGACAGCTTTAATGAAAAACTGTTTTTT. The encoded protein is CASSFRDSFNEKLFF.

The chain uses TRBV6-1 and TRBJ1-6; no firm D call. The CDR3 length is 14 residues. CDR1 MNHNS and CDR2 SASEGT come from the germline V gene. V lost 2 bases and J lost 8, with 10 bases in between. This chain's CDR3 is CASSESADYSPLHF. CDR3 nucleotides: TGTGCCAGCAGTGAATCAGCGGACTATTCACCCCTCCACTTT.

V usage is TRBV5-1 and J usage is TRBJ1-4, with D perhaps matching TRBD1 (5 bases). The CDR3 loop spans 15 amino acids. Trimming cost V 0 bases and J 4 bases, with 10 bases left between them. Germline values: CDR1 SGHRS, CDR2 YFSETQ. The CDR3 loop is CASSLVAGDNEKLFF. CDR3 coding DNA: TGCGCCAGCAGCTTGGTGGCGGGGGATAATGAAAAACTGTTTTTT.

The V gene is TRBV5-5, the J gene TRBJ2-7; 13 positions agree with TRBD2. V dropped 2 bases and J dropped 5; count of bases not matched to a gene: 10. Germline V gives CDR1 SGHKS, CDR2 YYEKEE (reference sequence). The CDR3 is 17 amino acids. Here the CDR3 DNA reads TGTGCCAGCAGCTTTTTAGGACTAGCGGGAGTAGGCGACGAGCAGTACTTC. Residues: CASSFLGLAGVGDEQYF.